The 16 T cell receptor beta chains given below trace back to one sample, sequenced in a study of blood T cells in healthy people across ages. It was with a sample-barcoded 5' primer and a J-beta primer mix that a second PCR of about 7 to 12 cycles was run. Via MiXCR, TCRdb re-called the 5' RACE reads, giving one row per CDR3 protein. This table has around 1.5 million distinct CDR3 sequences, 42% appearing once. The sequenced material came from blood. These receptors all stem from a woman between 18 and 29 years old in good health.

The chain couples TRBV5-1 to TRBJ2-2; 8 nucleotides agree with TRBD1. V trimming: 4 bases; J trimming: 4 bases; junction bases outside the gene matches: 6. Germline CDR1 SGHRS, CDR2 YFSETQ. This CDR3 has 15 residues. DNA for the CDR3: TGCGCCAGCAGCCAGAACAGGGGGAGCACCGGGGAGCTGTTTTTT. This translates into CASSQNRGSTGELFF.

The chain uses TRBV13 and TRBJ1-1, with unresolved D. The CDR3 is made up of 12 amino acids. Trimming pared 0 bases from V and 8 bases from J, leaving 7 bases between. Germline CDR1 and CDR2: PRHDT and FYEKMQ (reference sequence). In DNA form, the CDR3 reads TGTGCCAGCAGCTTAGGCCTCCGAGAAGCTTTCTTT. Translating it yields CASSLGLREAFF.

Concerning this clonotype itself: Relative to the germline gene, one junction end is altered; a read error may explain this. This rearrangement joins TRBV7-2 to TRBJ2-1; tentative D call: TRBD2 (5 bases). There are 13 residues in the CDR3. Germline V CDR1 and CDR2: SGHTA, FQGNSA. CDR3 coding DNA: TGTGCCAGCATCTTAGCGTTCGGCAATGAGCAGTTCTTC. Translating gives CASILAFGNEQFF. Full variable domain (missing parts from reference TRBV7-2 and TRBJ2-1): GAGVSQSPSNKVTEKGKDVELRCDPISGHTALYWYRQSLGQGLEFLIYFQGNSAPDKSGLPSDRFSAERTGGSVSTLTIQRTQQEDSAVYLCASILAFGNEQFFGPGTRLTVL.

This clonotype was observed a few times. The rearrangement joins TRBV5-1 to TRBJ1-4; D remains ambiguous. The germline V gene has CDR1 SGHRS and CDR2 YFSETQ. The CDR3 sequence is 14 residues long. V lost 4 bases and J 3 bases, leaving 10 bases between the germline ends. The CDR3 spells CASSRTVANEKLFF. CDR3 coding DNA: TGCGCCAGCAGCAGGACTGTTGCTAATGAAAAACTGTTTTTT.

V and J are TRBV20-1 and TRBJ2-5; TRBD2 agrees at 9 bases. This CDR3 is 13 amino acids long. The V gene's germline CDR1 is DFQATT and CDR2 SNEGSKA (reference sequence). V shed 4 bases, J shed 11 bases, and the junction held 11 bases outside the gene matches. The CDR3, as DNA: TGCAGTGCTAATCCGGGACTAGCTGGGGAGCAGTACTTC. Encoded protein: CSANPGLAGEQYF.

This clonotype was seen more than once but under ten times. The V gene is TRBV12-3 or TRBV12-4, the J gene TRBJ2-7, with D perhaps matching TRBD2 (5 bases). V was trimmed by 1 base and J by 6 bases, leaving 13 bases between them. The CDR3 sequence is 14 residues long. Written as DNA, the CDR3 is TGTGCCAGCAGTTTAGTCCGGGAAGACTCCGAGCAGTACTTC. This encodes CASSLVREDSEQYF.

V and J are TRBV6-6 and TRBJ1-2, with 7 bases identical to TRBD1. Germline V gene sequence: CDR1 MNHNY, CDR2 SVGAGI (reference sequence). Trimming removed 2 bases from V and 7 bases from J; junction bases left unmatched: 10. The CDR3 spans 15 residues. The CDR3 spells CASSYQGQLKGGYTF. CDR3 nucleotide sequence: TGTGCCAGCAGTTACCAGGGACAGCTTAAGGGTGGCTACACCTTC.

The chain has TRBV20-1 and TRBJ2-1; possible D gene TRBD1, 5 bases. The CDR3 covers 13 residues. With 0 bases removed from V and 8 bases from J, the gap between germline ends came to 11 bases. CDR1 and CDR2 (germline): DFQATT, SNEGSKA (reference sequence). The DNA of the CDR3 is TGCAGTGCTAGAGATCTTCGCAGGGATGAGCAGTTCTTC. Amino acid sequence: CSARDLRRDEQFF.

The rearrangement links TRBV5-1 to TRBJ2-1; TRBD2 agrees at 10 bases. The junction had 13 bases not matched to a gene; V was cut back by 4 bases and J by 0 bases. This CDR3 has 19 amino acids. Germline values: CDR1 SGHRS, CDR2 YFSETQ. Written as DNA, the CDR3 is TGCGCCAGCAGCCCTTACAAAGCGGGAGGGCTCGGCTCCTACAATGAGCAGTTCTTC. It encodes CASSPYKAGGLGSYNEQFF.

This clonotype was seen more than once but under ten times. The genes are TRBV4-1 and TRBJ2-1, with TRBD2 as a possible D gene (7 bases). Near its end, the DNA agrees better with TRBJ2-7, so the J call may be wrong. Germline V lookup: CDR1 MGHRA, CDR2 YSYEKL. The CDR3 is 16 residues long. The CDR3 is CASSQTGGLTYNEQYF. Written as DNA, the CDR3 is TGCGCCAGCAGCCAGACGGGGGGCCTCACCTACAATGAGCAGTACTTC.

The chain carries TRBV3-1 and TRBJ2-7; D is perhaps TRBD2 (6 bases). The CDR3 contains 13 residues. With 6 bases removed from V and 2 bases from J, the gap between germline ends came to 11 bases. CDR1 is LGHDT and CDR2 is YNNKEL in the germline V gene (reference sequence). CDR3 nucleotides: TGTGCCAGCAGACGCTCGGGGGCCTACGAGCAGTACTTC. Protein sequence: CASRRSGAYEQYF.

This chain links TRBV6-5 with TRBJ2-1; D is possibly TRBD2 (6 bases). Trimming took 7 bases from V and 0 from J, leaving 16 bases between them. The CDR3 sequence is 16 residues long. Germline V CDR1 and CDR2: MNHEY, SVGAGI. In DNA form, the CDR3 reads TGTGCCAGCATCGGGAGCGGCCAGAGCTCCTACAATGAGCAGTTCTTC. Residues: CASIGSGQSSYNEQFF.

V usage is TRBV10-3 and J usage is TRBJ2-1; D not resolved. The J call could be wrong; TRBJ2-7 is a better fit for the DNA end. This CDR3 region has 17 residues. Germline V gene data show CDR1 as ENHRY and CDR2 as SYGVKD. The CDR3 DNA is TGTGCCATCAGTGAGTCGGAATCTCTTAGCTCCTACAATGAGCAGTACTTC. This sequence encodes CAISESESLSSYNEQYF.

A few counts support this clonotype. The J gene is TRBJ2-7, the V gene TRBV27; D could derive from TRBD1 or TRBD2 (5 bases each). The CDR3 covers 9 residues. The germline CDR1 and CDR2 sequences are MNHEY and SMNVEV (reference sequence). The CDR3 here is CVRDHEQYF. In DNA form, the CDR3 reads TGTGTACGGGACCACGAGCAGTACTTC.

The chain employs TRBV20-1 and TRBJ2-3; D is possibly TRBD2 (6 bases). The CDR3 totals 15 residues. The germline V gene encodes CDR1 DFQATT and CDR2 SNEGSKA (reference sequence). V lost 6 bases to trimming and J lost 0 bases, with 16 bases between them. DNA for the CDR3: TGCAGTGCACCCATGGCGGGGCAGAGCACAGATACGCAGTATTTT. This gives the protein CSAPMAGQSTDTQYF.

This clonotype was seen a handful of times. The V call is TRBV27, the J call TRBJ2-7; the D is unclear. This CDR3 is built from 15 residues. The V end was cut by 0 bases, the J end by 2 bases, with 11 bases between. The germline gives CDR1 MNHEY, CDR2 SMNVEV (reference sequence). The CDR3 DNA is TGTGCCAGCAGTTTATCGGTCCAGTGGACCTACGAGCAGTACTTC. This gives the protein CASSLSVQWTYEQYF.